This TCR beta chain was retrieved from a study of cytomegalovirus exposure and HLA in healthy donors. Findings and limits, study-wide: It was reported that TCR beta sequences correctly inferred the HLA-A and HLA-B alleles for most subjects. A later analysis found common viral pathogens apparently linked to several of the most significant clusters.

PCR used 60 Vbeta primers and 13 Jbeta primers. Clones were read by immunoSEQ multiplex PCR, and TCRdb kept only the in-frame ones, dropping some. The sample includes tens of thousands of clones, about 85% of them seen just once. The trim removed 8 bases at V and 5 bases at J, leaving 9 bases unmatched. In germline, CDR1 is SEHNR, CDR2 FQNEAQ (reference sequence). The CDR3 spans 13 residues. Concerning this clone itself: Its antigen remains unknown.

The rearrangement joins TRBV7-9 to TRBJ2-7; 7 bases fit TRBD2. This sequence was found in a female donor in good health and CMV-seronegative. Material for sequencing was PBMCs. CDR3 in amino acids: CASDKLAGDEQYF. Here the CDR3 DNA reads TGTGCCAGCGATAAACTGGCGGGGGACGAGCAGTACTTC.